This T cell receptor beta chain was retrieved from a study of blood T cell repertoires in COVID-19. Study-wide background: Some COVID-19 samples were acute and others convalescent; all came from the United States, Italy and Spain. The cDNA or gDNA used as material had been derived from T cells, B-cell-depleted T cells, or PBMCs.

Authors' processing steps: Amplifying reference gene primers gave estimates of nucleated cell counts. Libraries were prepared by immunoSEQ multiplex PCR; TCRdb keeps only in-frame clonotypes and omits some of them. V and J calls and clone size are copied from that table; D and trimming were computed from the DNA. The profile shows 80,000 to 95,000 clones, 80% to 90% of them singletons. This CDR3 is 12 amino acids long. The germline V gene encodes CDR1 MNHNS and CDR2 SASEGT. The V gene lost 2 bases and the J gene lost 4 bases, with 5 bases spanning the gap. This chain uses TRBV6-1 with TRBJ1-2; D unclear. This TCR was sampled from a man aged 45-65 years with active or convalescent COVID-19. Sequences were obtained from peripheral blood. For the CDR3, the DNA is TGTGCCAGCAGTGAAAACAGCTATGGCTACACCTTC. Amino acid sequence: CASSENSYGYTF.